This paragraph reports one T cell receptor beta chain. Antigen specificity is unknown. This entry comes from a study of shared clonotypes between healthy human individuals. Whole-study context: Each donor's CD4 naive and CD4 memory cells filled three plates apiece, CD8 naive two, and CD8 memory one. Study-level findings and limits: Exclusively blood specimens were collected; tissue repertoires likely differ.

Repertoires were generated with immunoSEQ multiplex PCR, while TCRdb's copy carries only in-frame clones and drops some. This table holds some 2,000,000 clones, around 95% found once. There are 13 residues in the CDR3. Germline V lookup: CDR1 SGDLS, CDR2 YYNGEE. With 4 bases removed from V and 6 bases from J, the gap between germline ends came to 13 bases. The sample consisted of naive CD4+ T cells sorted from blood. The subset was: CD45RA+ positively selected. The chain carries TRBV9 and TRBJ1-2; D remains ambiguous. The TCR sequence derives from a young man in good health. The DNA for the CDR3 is TGTGCCAGCAGCCTCGGGTCGGGAGATGGCTACACCTTC. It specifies CASSLGSGDGYTF.